These T cell receptor beta chains were read from a single sample in a study of blood T cell repertoires in COVID-19. Clones were sequenced by immunoSEQ multiplex PCR, and TCRdb holds only the in-frame ones, with some missing. The table records about 170,000 clones, around four fifths of them present only once. Sequencing was done on a sample of peripheral blood. Receptors were obtained from a man aged 40-49 years who had recovered from COVID-19. Both conserved end residues are trimmed from each CDR3.

CDR3 length	J gene	V gene	CDR3 protein
10	TRBJ1-4	TRBV6-5	ASSHRGGKLF
11	TRBJ1-5	TRBV7-9	ASSLDQGLTVH
13	TRBJ2-1	TRBV18	ASSPGTRQYNEQF
12	TRBJ1-1	TRBV6-6	ASSPGQGSTEAF
10	TRBJ2-3	TRBV6-4	AAKGAPDTQY
12	TRBJ1-4	TRBV6-5	ASRGGLANEKLF
16	TRBJ1-5	TRBV19	ASSIDGTPSYSNQPQH
16	TRBJ2-5	TRBV15	ATSRDRTSGGTRETQY
9	TRBJ2-5	TRBV2	ARDRSGTQY
12	TRBJ2-7	TRBV7-9	ASSPEELVYEQY
11	TRBJ2-1	TRBV21-1	ASGGRGNNEQF
12	TRBJ2-1	TRBV12-5	ASGSYPDRDEQF
11	TRBJ2-1	TRBV7-2	ASSSPFYNEQF
12	TRBJ1-1	TRBV4-1	ASSQEFLNTEAF
11	TRBJ1-1	TRBV18	ASSLRTGDEAF
15	TRBJ2-1	TRBV28	ASSYPPTSGKKDEQF
13	TRBJ2-1	TRBV27	ASSFSANSYNEQF
12	TRBJ2-7	TRBV7-9	ASSLGLAAYEQY
12	TRBJ2-7	TRBV3-1/TRBV3-2	ASSQGPGQSEQY
11	TRBJ1-6	TRBV7-2	ASSVLDRAVLH
12	TRBJ1-5	TRBV4-2	ASSQDLAGQPQH
10	TRBJ1-1	TRBV12-3/TRBV12-4	ASSAGALEAF
15	TRBJ1-1	TRBV13	ASSFQKWTDRDTEAF
7	TRBJ2-1	TRBV30	AWSVPQF
10	TRBJ2-1	TRBV6-5	ASRYINSEQF
12	TRBJ2-7	TRBV6-5	ASSSSSYDYEQY
15	TRBJ2-1	TRBV13	ASSARQGTSGGLEQF
14	TRBJ2-1	TRBV10-3	AISESVRAQYNEQF
11	TRBJ2-7	TRBV19	ASRQGAVDEQY
12	TRBJ1-1	TRBV7-2	ASNRRGINTEAF
11	TRBJ2-4	TRBV28	ASSLASKNIQY
15	TRBJ1-3	TRBV21-1	ASRNPGQLFSGNTIY
14	TRBJ2-1	TRBV7-9	ASSSGGGLAANEQF
9	TRBJ2-1	TRBV6-5	ASRANGEQF
13	TRBJ2-5	TRBV3-1/TRBV3-2	ASEERGGYGETQY
14	TRBJ1-2	TRBV4-3	ASSQVGQGGNYGYT
13	TRBJ2-7	TRBV7-9	ASSLGTGGSYEQY
11	TRBJ1-1	TRBV13	ASSSDRGTEAF
9	TRBJ2-3	TRBV24-1	ATSAADTQY
16	TRBJ2-6	TRBV7-2	ASSFGGALFPGANVLT
16	TRBJ2-3	TRBV18	ASSPQGAAIPGTDTQY
16	TRBJ2-1	TRBV4-1	ASSQADFIGSSYNEQF